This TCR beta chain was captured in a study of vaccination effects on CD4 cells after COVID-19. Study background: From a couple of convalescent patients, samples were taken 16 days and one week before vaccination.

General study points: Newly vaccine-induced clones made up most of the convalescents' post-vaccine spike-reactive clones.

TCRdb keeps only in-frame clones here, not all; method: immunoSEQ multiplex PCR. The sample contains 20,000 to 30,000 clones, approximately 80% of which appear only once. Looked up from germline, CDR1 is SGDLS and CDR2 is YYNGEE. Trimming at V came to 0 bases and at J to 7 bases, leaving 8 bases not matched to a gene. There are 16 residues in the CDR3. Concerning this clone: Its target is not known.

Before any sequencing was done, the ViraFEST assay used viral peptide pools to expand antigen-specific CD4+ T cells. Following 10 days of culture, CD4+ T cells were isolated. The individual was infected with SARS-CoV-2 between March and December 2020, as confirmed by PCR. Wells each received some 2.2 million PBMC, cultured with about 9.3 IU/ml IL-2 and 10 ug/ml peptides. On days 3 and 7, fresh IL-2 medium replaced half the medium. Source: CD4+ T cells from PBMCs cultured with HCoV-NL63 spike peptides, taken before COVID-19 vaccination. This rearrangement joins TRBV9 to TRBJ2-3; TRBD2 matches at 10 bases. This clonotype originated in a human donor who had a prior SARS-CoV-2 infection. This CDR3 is CASSVDSPSGGYTQYF. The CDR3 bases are TGTGCCAGCAGCGTAGATAGCCCTAGCGGGGGCTATACGCAGTATTTT.